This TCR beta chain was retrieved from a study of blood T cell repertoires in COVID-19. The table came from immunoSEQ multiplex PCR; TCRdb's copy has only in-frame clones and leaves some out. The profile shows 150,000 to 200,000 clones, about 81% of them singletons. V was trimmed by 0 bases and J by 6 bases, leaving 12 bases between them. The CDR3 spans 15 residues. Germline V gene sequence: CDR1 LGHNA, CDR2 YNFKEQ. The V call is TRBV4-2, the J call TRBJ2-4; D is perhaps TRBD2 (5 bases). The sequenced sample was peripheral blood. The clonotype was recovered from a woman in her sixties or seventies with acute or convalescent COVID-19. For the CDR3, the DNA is TGTGCCAGCAGCCAAGATCGGGCTAGCACAAACATTCAGTACTTC. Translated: CASSQDRASTNIQYF.